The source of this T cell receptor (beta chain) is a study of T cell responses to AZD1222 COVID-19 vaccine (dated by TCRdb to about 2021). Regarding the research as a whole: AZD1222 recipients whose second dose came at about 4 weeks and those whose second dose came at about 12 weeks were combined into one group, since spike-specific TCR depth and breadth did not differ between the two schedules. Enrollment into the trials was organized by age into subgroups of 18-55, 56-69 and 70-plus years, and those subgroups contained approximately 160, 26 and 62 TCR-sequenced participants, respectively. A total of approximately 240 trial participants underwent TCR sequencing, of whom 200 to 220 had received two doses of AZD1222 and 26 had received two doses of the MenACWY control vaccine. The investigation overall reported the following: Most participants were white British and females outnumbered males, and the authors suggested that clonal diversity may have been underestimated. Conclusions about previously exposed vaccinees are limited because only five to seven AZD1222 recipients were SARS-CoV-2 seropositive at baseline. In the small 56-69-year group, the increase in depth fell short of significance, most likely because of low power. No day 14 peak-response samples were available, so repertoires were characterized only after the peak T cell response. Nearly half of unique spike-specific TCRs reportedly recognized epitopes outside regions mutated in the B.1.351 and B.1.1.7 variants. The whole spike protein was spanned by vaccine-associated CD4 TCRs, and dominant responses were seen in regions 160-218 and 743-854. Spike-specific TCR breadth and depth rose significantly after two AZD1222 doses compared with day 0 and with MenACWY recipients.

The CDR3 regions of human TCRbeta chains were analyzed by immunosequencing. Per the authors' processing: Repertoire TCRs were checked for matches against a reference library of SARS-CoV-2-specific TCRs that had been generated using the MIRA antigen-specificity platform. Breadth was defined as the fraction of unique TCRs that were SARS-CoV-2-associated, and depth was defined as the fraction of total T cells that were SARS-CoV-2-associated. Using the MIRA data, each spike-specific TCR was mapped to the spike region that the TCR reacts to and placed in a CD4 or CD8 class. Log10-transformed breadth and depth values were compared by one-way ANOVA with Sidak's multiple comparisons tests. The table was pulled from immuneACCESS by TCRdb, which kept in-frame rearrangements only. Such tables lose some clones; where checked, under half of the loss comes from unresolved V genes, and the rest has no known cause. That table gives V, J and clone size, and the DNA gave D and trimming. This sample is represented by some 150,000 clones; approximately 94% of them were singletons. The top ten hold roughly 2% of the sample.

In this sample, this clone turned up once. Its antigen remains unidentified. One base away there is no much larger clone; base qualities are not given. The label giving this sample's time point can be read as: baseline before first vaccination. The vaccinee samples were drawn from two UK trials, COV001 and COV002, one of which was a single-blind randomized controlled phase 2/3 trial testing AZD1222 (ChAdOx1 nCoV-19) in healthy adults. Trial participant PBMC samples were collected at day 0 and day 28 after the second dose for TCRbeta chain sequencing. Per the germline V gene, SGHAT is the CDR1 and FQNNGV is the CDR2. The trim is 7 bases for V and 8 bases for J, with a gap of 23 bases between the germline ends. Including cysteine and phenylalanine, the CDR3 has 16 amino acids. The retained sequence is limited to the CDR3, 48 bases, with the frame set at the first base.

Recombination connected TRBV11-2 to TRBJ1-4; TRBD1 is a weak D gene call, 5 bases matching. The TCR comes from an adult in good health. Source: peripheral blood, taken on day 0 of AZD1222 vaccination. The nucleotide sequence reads TGTGCCAGCACCGACCTCGGGACTCGAGACCGGGAAAAACTGTTTTTT. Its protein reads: CASTDLGTRDREKLFF.